These 15 T cell receptor beta chains share one sample of origin, sequenced in a study of PD-L1 blockade in urothelial cancer (dated by TCRdb to about 2017). The library came from the immunoSEQ multiplex PCR assay. TCRdb obtained this table from immuneACCESS and retained in-frame rearrangements with V and J assigned. These tables miss some clones; where compared with another copy, unresolved V genes account for less than half of the shortfall, and the remainder is unexplained. The sample includes about 63,000 clones, with 75% to 85% observed a single time. The ten most abundant clones make up roughly 5% of the sample. The meaning of the sample's time point label: pretreatment peripheral blood. This material consisted of PBMCs, taken around atezolizumab (anti-PD-L1) treatment. These receptors came from a man aged 65 to 85 with urothelial cancer.

This clone has a single count. The junction shows a germline mismatch at one end, possibly a read error. Other DNA sequences in this sample translate to the same CDR3. The chain recombines TRBV10-3 with TRBJ1-1; D unresolved. Looked up from germline, CDR1 is ENHRY and CDR2 is SYGVKD. The CDR3 extends over 15 amino acids. CDR3 sequence reads: CAISEGMTTYTEAFF. As DNA, the CDR3 is TGTGCCATCAGTGAGGGCATGACAACTTACACTGAGGCTTTCTTT.

The V gene is TRBV6-6, the J gene TRBJ1-1, with D tentatively TRBD1 (6 bases). V gave up 2 bases and J gave up 0 bases, with 13 bases separating them. The CDR3 consists of 16 residues. CDR1 is MNHNY and CDR2 is SVGAGI in the germline V gene (reference sequence). The CDR3, as DNA: TGTGCCAGCAGTTACCCTAGAACAGGGTTGAACACTGAAGCTTTCTTT. This sequence encodes CASSYPRTGLNTEAFF.

The chain combines TRBV6-5 with TRBJ2-1, with TRBD2 matching over 7 bases. V was pared by 4 bases and J by 8 bases, with 5 bases of the junction left unmatched. Germline CDR1 is MNHEY and CDR2 is SVGAGI. This CDR3 region has 13 residues. The CDR3 loop reads CASSWSSGYEQFF. CDR3 nucleotides: TGTGCCAGCAGTTGGTCTAGCGGTTATGAGCAGTTCTTC.

The gene calls are TRBV11-3 and TRBJ2-3; 9 bases line up with TRBD1. Germline V CDR1 and CDR2: SGHNT, YENEEA. With V trimmed by 4 bases and J by 3 bases, 5 bases remained unmatched. The CDR3 is 15 residues long. The CDR3 spells CASSSDRGETDTQYF. The CDR3 nucleotides read TGTGCCAGCAGCTCCGACAGGGGGGAAACAGATACGCAGTATTTT. Supplemented by reference TRBV11-3 and TRBJ2-3, the full variable domain reads EAGVVQSPRYKIIEKKQPVAFWCNPISGHNTLYWYLQNLGQGPELLIRYENEEAVDDSQLPKDRFSAERLKGVDSTLKIQPAELGDSAVYLCASSSDRGETDTQYFGPGTRLTVL.

The V gene is TRBV19, the J gene TRBJ1-3; 8 bases agree with TRBD1. The CDR3 has 15 residues. Germline CDR1 reads LNHDA; CDR2 reads SQIVND (reference sequence). V lost 5 bases, J lost 0 bases, and 3 bases stayed unmatched. CDR3 sequence reads: CASSLDRASGNTIYF. As DNA, the CDR3 is TGTGCCAGTAGTCTGGACAGGGCCTCTGGAAACACCATATATTTT. Full variable domain (missing parts from reference TRBV19 and TRBJ1-3): DGGITQSPKYLFRKEGQNVTLSCEQNLNHDAMYWYRQDPGQGLRLIYYSQIVNDFQKGDIAEGYSVSREKKESFPLTVTSAQKNPTAFYLCASSLDRASGNTIYFGEGSWLTVV.

The chain joins TRBV11-2 to TRBJ1-5, with D possibly being TRBD1 (5 bases). CDR3 length: 13 residues. Germline V gene sequence: CDR1 SGHAT, CDR2 FQNNGV. V lost 0 bases, J lost 6 bases, and 6 bases lay in between. This CDR3 reads CASSLDTGQPQHF. CDR3 sequence (DNA): TGTGCCAGCAGCTTAGATACAGGTCAGCCCCAGCATTTT.

This clone was detected once. V gene TRBV15 combines with J gene TRBJ2-7; D is perhaps TRBD2 (5 bases). Germline loops: CDR1 LNHNV, CDR2 YYDKDF (reference sequence). This CDR3 comprises 14 residues. The V end lost 6 bases, the J end lost 2 bases, and 14 bases lay between the germline ends. The CDR3 region has the DNA TGTGCCACCAGGGGAAATGAGGGAACCTACGAGCAGTACTTC. This translates into CATRGNEGTYEQYF.

This chain joins TRBV7-9 and TRBJ2-1; D might be TRBD2 (5 bases). Deletions cut 1 base from V and 6 bases from J, with 13 bases between. Germline V gene sequence: CDR1 SEHNR, CDR2 FQNEAQ (reference sequence). The CDR3 has 15 amino acids. Here the CDR3 reads CASSLGAGLSNEQFF. The CDR3 DNA reads TGTGCCAGCAGCTTAGGAGCAGGACTCTCCAATGAGCAGTTCTTC.

CDR3 in amino acids: CASGQVNTGELFF. CDR3 nucleotides: TGTGCCTCCGGACAGGTGAACACCGGGGAGCTGTTTTTT. The J gene is TRBJ2-2, the V gene TRBV7-9; 7 nucleotides align to TRBD1. The germline gives CDR1 SEHNR, CDR2 FQNEAQ (reference sequence). The CDR3 totals 13 residues. With 11 bases clipped from V and 1 base from J, the junction kept 4 bases outside the gene matches.

The chain employs TRBV2 and TRBJ2-1; 9 bases are a match to TRBD2. Germline V lookup: CDR1 SNHLY, CDR2 FYNNEI. The CDR3 is 14 amino acids. The ends lost 2 bases at V and 11 bases at J; junction bases unmatched: 7. CDR3 sequence (DNA): TGTGCCAGCAGTGAAAGTATGCGGGGGGGCAAGCAGTTCTTC. Its translation: CASSESMRGGKQFF.

V usage is TRBV11-2 and J usage is TRBJ2-6, with 10 nucleotides matching TRBD1. With V trimmed by 4 bases and J by 0 bases, 9 bases remained unmatched. The CDR3 has 19 residues. Germline V lookup: CDR1 SGHAT, CDR2 FQNNGV. The CDR3 sequence: CASSSPTGGAGSGANVLTF. The CDR3 DNA follows: TGTGCCAGCAGCTCCCCGACAGGGGGCGCGGGCTCTGGGGCCAACGTCCTGACTTTC.

This clone was detected only a few times. This same CDR3 is encoded by further DNA sequences in the sample. The chain employs TRBV6-5 and TRBJ2-1; D may be TRBD2 (5 bases). This CDR3 is 14 amino acids long. V lost 2 bases and J 2 bases, leaving 7 bases between the germline ends. CDR1 and CDR2 from the germline V gene are MNHEY and SVGAGI. The chain's CDR3 is CASSYGLPYNEQFF. CDR3 coding DNA: TGTGCCAGCAGTTACGGACTTCCCTACAATGAGCAGTTCTTC.

The chain is built from TRBV7-6 and TRBJ2-2; TRBD1 is a possible D gene (6 bases). The CDR3 spans 15 residues. The V end lost 5 bases, the J end lost 1 base, and 11 bases lay between the germline ends. Per the germline V gene, CDR1 is SGHVS and CDR2 is FNYEAQ. The CDR3 here is CASSQADRNTGELFF. CDR3 DNA: TGTGCCAGCAGCCAAGCGGACAGGAACACCGGGGAGCTGTTTTTT.

The sample holds a few counts of this clone. The chain recombines TRBV2 with TRBJ1-2; TRBD1 matches at 9 bases. Trimming removed 6 bases from V and 6 bases from J; junction bases left unmatched: 8. The germline CDR1 and CDR2 sequences are SNHLY and FYNNEI. The CDR3 extends over 14 amino acids. In DNA form, the CDR3 reads TGTGCCAGCAGCACGGACAGGGGAGTCGATGGCTACACCTTC. Residues: CASSTDRGVDGYTF.

The chain joins TRBV9 to TRBJ1-1; 7 nucleotides line up with TRBD1. The V and J ends lost 3 bases and 0 bases, in that order; junction bases with no gene match: 11. Germline CDR1 is SGDLS and CDR2 is YYNGEE. The CDR3 contains 17 residues. CDR3 nucleotides: TGTGCCAGCAGCGCCAACTACCACAGGGGCCTGAACACTGAAGCTTTCTTT. Its protein product is CASSANYHRGLNTEAFF.